This T cell receptor (beta chain) originates from a study of shared clonotypes between healthy human individuals. This clone was recorded once. TCRdb keeps only in-frame clones here, not all; method: immunoSEQ multiplex PCR. The data hold fewer than 650,000 clones, with 70% to 80% observed a single time. Deletions cut 5 bases from V and 3 bases from J, with 17 bases between. CDR1 is MGHDK, CDR2 SYGVNS, per germline. This CDR3 has 16 amino acids. The origin of this receptor is a woman aged 40 to 50 in good health. Some clones in this sample may be carry-over from other donors' samples. V and J are TRBV25-1 and TRBJ2-1; maybe TRBD1 (6 bases). Sequences were obtained from PBMCs. In DNA, the CDR3 is TGTGCCAGCAGTCCTGATCTACGGACAGTCTACAATGAGCAGTTCTTC. Translated: CASSPDLRTVYNEQFF.